A selection of T cell receptor beta chains follows, all from one sample in a study of blood T cell repertoires in COVID-19. Clones were sequenced by immunoSEQ multiplex PCR, and TCRdb holds only the in-frame ones, with some missing. The table lists some 150,000 clones, 85% of them singletons, with roughly 2.5% in the top ten. The sample consisted of peripheral blood. The receptors come from a human donor with acute or convalescent COVID-19. The donor label of this sample is uncertain. The CDR3 runs from the conserved cysteine through the conserved F or W. Fields, in order: D gene, V gene, clone size, J gene, CDR3 protein, CDR3 DNA. D genes are given only for firm matches. Part of the rows lack a size; the others show once, few, many or a class for expanded clones.

>TRBD2|TRBV7-2|-|TRBJ2-5
CASSQFPLAGRETQYF
TGTGCCAGCAGCCAATTTCCACTAGCGGGCCGGGAGACCCAGTACTTC
>-|TRBV4-1|-|TRBJ2-5
CASSQARDTYQETQYF
TGCGCCAGCAGCCAAGCTCGGGACACCTACCAAGAGACCCAGTACTTC
>-|TRBV7-6|-|TRBJ2-2
CASSPSDTGELFF
TGTGCCAGCAGCCCAAGCGACACCGGGGAGCTGTTTTTT
>-|TRBV21-1|-|TRBJ2-7
CASSKEAVLGAGGTYEQYF
TGTGCCAGCAGCAAAGAAGCGGTATTAGGAGCGGGGGGGACCTACGAGCAGTACTTC
>TRBD2|TRBV7-3|-|TRBJ2-1
CASSLAGGYNEQFF
TGTGCCAGCAGCCTAGCGGGGGGTTACAATGAGCAGTTCTTC
>-|TRBV18|-|TRBJ2-2
CASSPRHGTNTGELFF
TGTGCCAGCTCCCCCAGGCACGGGACTAACACCGGGGAGCTGTTTTTT
>TRBD1|TRBV27|-|TRBJ1-3
CASSSHPRPGTAYSGNTIYF
TGTGCCAGCAGTTCACATCCCCGACCCGGGACAGCATACTCTGGAAACACCATATATTTT
>-|TRBV6-5|-|TRBJ1-3
CASSPTDSKGNTIYF
TGTGCCAGCAGCCCAACGGACAGTAAGGGAAACACCATATATTTT
>TRBD1|TRBV28|-|TRBJ1-6
CASSATGGDVWNSPLHF
TGTGCCAGCAGCGCCACAGGGGGCGACGTCTGGAATTCACCCCTCCACTTT
>-|TRBV29-1|-|TRBJ2-5
CSVEPQGETQYF
TGCAGCGTTGAACCCCAGGGAGAGACCCAGTACTTC
>-|TRBV14|-|TRBJ2-2
CASSRGQNTGELFF
TGTGCCAGCAGCAGAGGACAGAACACCGGGGAGCTGTTTTTT
>-|TRBV4-1|few|TRBJ1-4
CASSQDQGSLGEKLFF
TGCGCCAGCAGCCAAGACCAGGGGAGCCTAGGTGAAAAACTGTTTTTT
>-|TRBV11-2|few|TRBJ1-2
CASRGAGNYGYTF
TGTGCCAGCAGGGGGGCCGGTAACTATGGCTACACCTTC
>-|TRBV6-2/TRBV6-3|-|TRBJ2-3
CASSYGGAAQDTQYF
TGTGCCAGCAGTTACGGGGGGGCAGCGCAAGATACGCAGTATTTT
>TRBD1|TRBV5-6|-|TRBJ1-1
CASSKRGRFIEAFF
TGTGCCAGCAGTAAGAGGGGGCGTTTTATTGAAGCTTTCTTT
>TRBD2|TRBV19|-|TRBJ2-2
CASKLAGGLTGELFF
TGTGCCAGTAAACTAGCGGGGGGACTCACCGGGGAGCTGTTTTTT
>TRBD1|TRBV18|-|TRBJ1-2
CASSPYRGGYTF
TGTGCCAGCTCACCGTACAGGGGTGGCTACACCTTC
>TRBD2|TRBV11-2|once|TRBJ2-3
CASSPEIAGDLTDTQYF
TGTGCCAGCAGCCCTGAGATAGCGGGGGATCTCACAGATACGCAGTATTTT
>TRBD1|TRBV19|-|TRBJ1-6
CASRRTGDNSPLHF
TGTGCCAGCCGGCGGACAGGCGATAATTCACCCCTCCACTTT
>-|TRBV6-6|-|TRBJ2-3
CAWGEGGSTDTQYF
TGTGCCTGGGGGGAGGGGGGTAGCACAGATACGCAGTATTTT
>TRBD2|TRBV24-1|-|TRBJ2-2
CATSDLGGRTPGELFF
TGTGCCACCAGTGATTTGGGCGGGAGAACCCCCGGGGAGCTGTTTTTT
>TRBD1|TRBV7-6|-|TRBJ2-1
CASSLARQGANEQFF
TGTGCCAGCAGCTTAGCGAGACAGGGGGCCAATGAGCAGTTCTTC
>TRBD2|TRBV6-2/TRBV6-3|-|TRBJ2-1
CASSKLPGLVTNNEQFF
TGTGCCAGCAGTAAACTACCGGGACTAGTTACAAACAATGAGCAGTTCTTC
>-|TRBV28|-|TRBJ1-2
CASSFRGQGRVSPGCGYTF
TGTGCCAGCAGTTTCCGAGGCCAGGGCAGGGTGAGTCCTGGGTGTGGCTACACCTTC
>-|TRBV7-9|-|TRBJ2-7
CASLPGAGRDEQYF
TGTGCCAGCCTCCCTGGGGCCGGCAGGGACGAGCAGTACTTC
>TRBD1|TRBV9|-|TRBJ1-1
CASSVVGTGNTEAFF
TGTGCCAGCAGCGTAGTGGGGACAGGGAACACTGAAGCTTTCTTT
>TRBD2|TRBV7-2|-|TRBJ2-1
CASSPGGGPYNEQFF
TGTGCCAGCAGCCCAGGCGGGGGACCCTACAATGAGCAGTTCTTC
>-|TRBV29-1|-|TRBJ2-2
CSVEDSETGELFF
TGCAGCGTTGAAGACAGTGAAACCGGGGAGCTGTTTTTT
>TRBD1|TRBV15|-|TRBJ1-1
CATRIQGSIRAFF
TGTGCCACCAGAATACAGGGGTCGATACGAGCTTTCTTT
>-|TRBV30|-|TRBJ2-7
CAWSAYTGSLAYEQYF
TGTGCCTGGAGCGCATATACAGGGAGTTTGGCCTACGAGCAGTACTTC
>TRBD2|TRBV2|-|TRBJ2-3
CASTGLAGMGTDTQYF
TGTGCCAGCACTGGACTAGCGGGAATGGGAACAGATACGCAGTATTTT
>-|TRBV25-1|-|TRBJ2-2
CASRRGENTGELFF
TGTGCCAGCCGGAGAGGAGAAAACACCGGGGAGCTGTTTTTT
>TRBD1|TRBV5-4|-|TRBJ1-2
CASRTGGEGYYGYTF
TGTGCCAGCAGGACAGGGGGCGAGGGATACTATGGCTACACCTTC
>-|TRBV7-2|-|TRBJ1-2
CASSLDASSGYGYTF
TGTGCCAGCAGCTTGGACGCCTCCAGCGGGTATGGCTACACCTTC
>-|TRBV7-9|-|TRBJ2-2
CASSVQGNTGELFF
TGTGCCAGCAGTGTTCAGGGCAACACCGGGGAGCTGTTTTTT
>TRBD1|TRBV6-5|-|TRBJ2-3
CASSKPGQGGDTQYF
TGTGCCAGCAGTAAACCGGGACAGGGCGGAGATACGCAGTATTTT
>-|TRBV6-1|-|TRBJ1-5
CASSEDDRYYQPQHF
TGTGCCAGCAGTGAAGATGACAGGTATTATCAGCCCCAGCATTTT
>-|TRBV9|-|TRBJ1-6
CASSVQKRGSSYNSPLHF
TGTGCCAGCAGCGTTCAGAAGCGGGGAAGCTCCTATAATTCACCCCTCCACTTT
>-|TRBV30|-|TRBJ2-7
CAWSVGVYEQYF
TGTGCCTGGAGTGTAGGGGTCTACGAGCAGTACTTC